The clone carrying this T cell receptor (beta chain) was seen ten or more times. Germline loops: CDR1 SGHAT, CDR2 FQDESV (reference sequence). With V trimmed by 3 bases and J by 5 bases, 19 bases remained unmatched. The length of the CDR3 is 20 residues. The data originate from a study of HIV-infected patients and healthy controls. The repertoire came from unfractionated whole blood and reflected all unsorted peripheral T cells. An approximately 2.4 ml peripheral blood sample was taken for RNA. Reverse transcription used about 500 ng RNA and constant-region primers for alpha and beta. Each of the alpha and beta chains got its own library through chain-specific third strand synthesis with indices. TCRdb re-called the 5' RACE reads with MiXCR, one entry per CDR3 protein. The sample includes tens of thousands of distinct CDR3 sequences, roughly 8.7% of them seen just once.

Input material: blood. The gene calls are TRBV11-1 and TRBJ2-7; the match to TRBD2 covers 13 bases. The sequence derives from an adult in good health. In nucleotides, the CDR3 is TGTGCCAGCAGCTTGATTCCCGGGACTAGCGGGACGCTAGATCGCGACGAGCAGTACTTC. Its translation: CASSLIPGTSGTLDRDEQYF.